In this sample, the clone carrying this T cell receptor (beta chain) turned up many times. The sample originates from a study of shared clonotypes between healthy human individuals. Deep-level assay runs were performed. Splitting of each subset's genomic DNA was done evenly across several immunoSEQ plates. Amplification in unsorted PBMC replicate PCRs started from approximately 300 ng DNA, which equals about 30,000 T cell genomes. Profiled with immunoSEQ multiplex PCR; TCRdb holds only in-frame clones, not every one. The table records about half a million clones, about 74% of them present only once. The source is a woman between 40 and 55 years old in good health. Some clones in this sample may be carry-over from other donors' samples. The sequenced material came from PBMCs.

CDR3 bases: TGTGCCAGCAGCTTGGCCGACAGGGGTTGGGTCTCTGGGGCCAACGTCCTGACTTTC. Encoded protein: CASSLADRGWVSGANVLTF. The J gene is TRBJ2-6, the V gene TRBV5-6; TRBD1 matches 8 bases. Germline lookup yields CDR1 SGHDT and CDR2 YYEEEE. This CDR3 comprises 19 residues. V dropped 0 bases and J dropped 0; count of bases not matched to a gene: 8. The variable domain in full, with the rest retrieved from reference TRBV5-6 and TRBJ2-6, is DAGVTQSPTHLIKTRGQQVTLRCSPKSGHDTVSWYQQALGQGPQFIFQYYEEEERQRGNFPDRFSGHQFPNYSSELNVNALLLGDSALYLCASSLADRGWVSGANVLTFGAGSRLTVL.